The 10 T cell receptor beta chains below come from one sample, sequenced in a study of T cell responses to AZD1222 COVID-19 vaccine. TCRdb's copy holds only in-frame clones and misses some; the assay was immunoSEQ multiplex PCR. The sample holds fewer than 150,000 clones; 87% are singletons and the top ten take 1.3% to 1.5%. The sample in question was peripheral blood, obtained on day 0 of AZD1222 vaccination. These receptor sequences come from an adult in good health.

V is TRBV24-1 and J is TRBJ1-4, with TRBD1 matching 9 bases. V lost 2 bases and J lost 8; bases outside the gene matches: 8. CDR1 is KGHDR and CDR2 is SFDVKD in the germline V gene. This CDR3 is 16 amino acids long. The CDR3 protein is CATSDSGQGSGEKLFF. DNA for the CDR3: TGTGCCACCAGTGATTCGGGACAGGGATCGGGGGAAAAACTGTTTTTT.

V is TRBV5-1 and J is TRBJ1-4, with TRBD1 matching over 8 bases. Germline CDR1 SGHRS, CDR2 YFSETQ. The length of the CDR3 is 16 residues. V gave up 0 bases and J gave up 5 bases; unmatched junction bases: 6. This CDR3 is CASSLETYRGNEKLFF. CDR3 in DNA: TGCGCCAGCAGCTTGGAAACTTACAGGGGGAATGAAAAACTGTTTTTT.

The chain recombines TRBV30 with TRBJ2-6; D not resolved. Germline V lookup: CDR1 GTSNPN, CDR2 SVGIG (reference sequence). This CDR3 has 12 amino acids. The CDR3 loop reads CASASGANVLTF. The CDR3 nucleotides read TGTGCATCGGCCTCTGGGGCCAACGTCCTGACTTTC.

The rearrangement links TRBV2 to TRBJ1-2, with D possibly matching TRBD1 (5 bases). From germline, CDR1 is SNHLY and CDR2 FYNNEI. This CDR3 comprises 13 residues. V was clipped by 7 bases and J by 4 bases, with 13 bases between them. The DNA of the CDR3 is TGTGCCAGCATGTGGTGGGGCTTCTATGGCTACACCTTC. This sequence encodes CASMWWGFYGYTF.

The chain links TRBV28 to TRBJ1-1; D perhaps matches TRBD1 (5 bases). V shed 7 bases and J shed 0 bases, with 9 bases lying between them. The germline V gene encodes CDR1 MDHEN and CDR2 SYDVKM. CDR3 length: 13 amino acids. Here the CDR3 DNA reads TGTGCCAGCATGGACAACATGAACACTGAAGCTTTCTTT. Protein: CASMDNMNTEAFF.

This clone has only one observation. The chain carries TRBV6-2 or TRBV6-3 and TRBJ2-1, with D uncertain. Germline V gene lookup returns CDR1 MNHEY and CDR2 SVGEGT. The CDR3 is 17 residues long. V gave up 1 base and J gave up 2 bases, with 15 bases separating them. The CDR3 DNA follows: TGTGCCAGCAGTTACTACCCCGGAGCTGGGGCCTACAATGAGCAGTTCTTC. It yields the protein CASSYYPGAGAYNEQFF.

This clone was counted a few times. V and J are TRBV4-2 and TRBJ1-5; D not resolved. V was shortened by 4 bases and J by 4 bases, with 14 bases between the two germline ends. This CDR3 has 15 residues. Per the germline V gene, CDR1 is LGHNA and CDR2 is YNFKEQ. CDR3 in DNA: TGTGCCAGCAGCCCGACCGTGACACTTAATCAGCCCCAGCATTTT. This translates into CASSPTVTLNQPQHF.

The gene calls are TRBV9 and TRBJ2-3; 10 bases fit TRBD2. This CDR3 spans 16 amino acids. V lost 4 bases and J lost 3; bases outside the gene matches: 8. Germline V CDR1 and CDR2: SGDLS, YYNGEE. The CDR3 DNA reads as TGTGCCAGCAGCAAGACCGGGACTAGCGAAACAGATACGCAGTATTTT. This gives the protein CASSKTGTSETDTQYF.

CDR3 bases: TGTGCCAGTAGTACATCAAATCAGCCCCAGCATTTT. Protein sequence: CASSTSNQPQHF. The chain uses TRBV19 and TRBJ1-5, with D hard to call. Trimming cost V 4 bases and J 4 bases, with 5 bases left between them. The CDR3 consists of 12 residues. CDR1 is LNHDA and CDR2 is SQIVND in the germline V gene (reference sequence). Supplemented by reference TRBV19 and TRBJ1-5, the full variable domain reads DGGITQSPKYLFRKEGQNVTLSCEQNLNHDAMYWYRQDPGQGLRLIYYSQIVNDFQKGDIAEGYSVSREKKESFPLTVTSAQKNPTAFYLCASSTSNQPQHFGDGTRLSIL.

The J gene is TRBJ2-7, the V gene TRBV5-6; TRBD1 is a possible D gene (6 bases). Trimming pared 4 bases from V and 0 bases from J, leaving 14 bases between. CDR3 size: 15 residues. The germline V gene encodes CDR1 SGHDT and CDR2 YYEEEE. The CDR3 DNA reads TGTGCCAGCAGCCTGTCCCTGGACAGCTCCTACGAGCAGTACTTC. Translation: CASSLSLDSSYEQYF.